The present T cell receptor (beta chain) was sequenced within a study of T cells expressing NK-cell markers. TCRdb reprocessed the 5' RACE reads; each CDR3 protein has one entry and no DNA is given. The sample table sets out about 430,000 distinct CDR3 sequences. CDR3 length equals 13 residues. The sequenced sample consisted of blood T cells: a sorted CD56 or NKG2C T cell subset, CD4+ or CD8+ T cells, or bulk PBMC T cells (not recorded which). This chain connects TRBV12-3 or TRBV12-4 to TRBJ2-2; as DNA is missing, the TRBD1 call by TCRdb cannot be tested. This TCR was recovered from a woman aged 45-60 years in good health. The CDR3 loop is CASNPTGTGELFF.